The clone carrying this TCR beta chain is a singleton in its sample. Its antigen is currently unknown. The CDR3 has 14 amino acids. The V and J ends lost 3 bases and 4 bases, in that order; junction bases with no gene match: 5. Germline V CDR1 and CDR2: LNHNV, YYDKDF (reference sequence). PBMCs were not maintained or expanded in culture before analysis. Profiled with immunoSEQ multiplex PCR; TCRdb holds only in-frame clones, not every one. Found here are tens of thousands of clones, approximately 80% of them singletons; the top ten hold 2.6%. This sample was included in a study of neoadjuvant anti-PD-1 for oral cavity cancer. Study background: Patients without progression received a fourth nivolumab dose around day 43, then surgical resection on days 50-56. Whole-study results and caveats: Treg/Th17 ratio rose with pretreatment blood and fell with post-treatment tumor TCRbeta clonality.

V usage is TRBV15 and J usage is TRBJ2-7; TRBD2 aligns across 8 bases. Sequencing used PBMCs, obtained before nivolumab (anti-PD-1) treatment. This receptor was identified in a person between 40 and 85 years old with oral cavity squamous cell carcinoma. CDR3: CATSSLGLAYEQYF. The CDR3 region has the DNA TGTGCCACCAGCAGTTTAGGACTAGCTTACGAGCAGTACTTC.